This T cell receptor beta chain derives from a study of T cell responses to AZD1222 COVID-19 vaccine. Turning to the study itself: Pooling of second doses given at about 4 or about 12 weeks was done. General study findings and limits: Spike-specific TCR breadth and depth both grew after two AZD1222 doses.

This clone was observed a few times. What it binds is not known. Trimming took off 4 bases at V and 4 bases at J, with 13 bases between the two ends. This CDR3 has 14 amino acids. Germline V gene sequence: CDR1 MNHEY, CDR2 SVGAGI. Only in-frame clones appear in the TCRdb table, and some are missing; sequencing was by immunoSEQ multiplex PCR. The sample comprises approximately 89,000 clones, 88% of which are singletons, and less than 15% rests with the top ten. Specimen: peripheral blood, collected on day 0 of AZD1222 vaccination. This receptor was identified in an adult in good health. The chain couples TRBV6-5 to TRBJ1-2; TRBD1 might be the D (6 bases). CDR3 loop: CASSSPTGFYGYTF. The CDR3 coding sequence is TGTGCCAGCAGTTCACCAACAGGGTTCTATGGCTACACCTTC.